This T cell receptor (beta chain) appears in the sequencing data of a study of T cell changes during pregnancy in multiple sclerosis. J was trimmed by 4 bases and V by 10 bases; bases with no gene match: 11. Germline values: CDR1 MNHNS, CDR2 SASEGT. The CDR3 runs to 14 residues. The table came from immunoSEQ multiplex PCR; TCRdb's copy has only in-frame clones and leaves some out. In the table there are approximately 37,000 clones, about 94% of which are singletons. Material: peripheral blood, obtained in the third trimester of pregnancy. The V call is TRBV6-1, the J call TRBJ1-1, with 8 bases lining up with TRBD1. The sequence came from a female donor with multiple sclerosis, enrolled in a pregnancy study. The CDR3 here is CANGSYRGSTEAFF. CDR3 DNA sequence: TGTGCCAACGGCAGTTACAGGGGGAGCACTGAAGCTTTCTTT.